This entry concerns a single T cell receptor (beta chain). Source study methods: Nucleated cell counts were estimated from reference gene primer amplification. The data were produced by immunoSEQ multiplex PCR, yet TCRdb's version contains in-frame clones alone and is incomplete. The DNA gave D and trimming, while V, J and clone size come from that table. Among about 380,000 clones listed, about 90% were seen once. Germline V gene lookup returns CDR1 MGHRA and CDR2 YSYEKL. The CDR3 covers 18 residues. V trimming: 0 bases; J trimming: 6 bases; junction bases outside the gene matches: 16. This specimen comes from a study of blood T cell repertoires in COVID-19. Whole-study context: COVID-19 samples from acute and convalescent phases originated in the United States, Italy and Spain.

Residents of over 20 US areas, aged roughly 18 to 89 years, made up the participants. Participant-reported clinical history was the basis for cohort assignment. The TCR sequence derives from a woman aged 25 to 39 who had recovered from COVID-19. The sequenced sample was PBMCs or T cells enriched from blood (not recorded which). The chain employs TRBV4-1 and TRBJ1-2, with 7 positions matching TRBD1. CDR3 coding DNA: TGCGCCAGCAGCCAAGAGCCGGCAGGGGGGAGGAAGGTGCATGGCTACACCTTC. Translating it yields CASSQEPAGGRKVHGYTF.